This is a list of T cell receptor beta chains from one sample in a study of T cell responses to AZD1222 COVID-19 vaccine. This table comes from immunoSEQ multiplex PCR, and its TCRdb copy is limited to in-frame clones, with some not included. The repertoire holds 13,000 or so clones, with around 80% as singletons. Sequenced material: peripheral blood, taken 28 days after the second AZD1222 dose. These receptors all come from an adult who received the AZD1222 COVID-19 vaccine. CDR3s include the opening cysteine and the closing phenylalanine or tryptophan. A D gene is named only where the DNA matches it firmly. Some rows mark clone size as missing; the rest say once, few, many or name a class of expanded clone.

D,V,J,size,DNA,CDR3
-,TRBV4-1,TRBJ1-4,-,TGCGCCAGCAGCCAAGAGGAGGGGGGACCCTCCACCACAAAGGGGACGCGGGAAAAACTGTTTTTT,CASSQEEGGPSTTKGTREKLFF
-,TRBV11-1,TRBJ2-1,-,TGTGCCAGCAGCTTAGTCAATGAGCAGTTCTTC,CASSLVNEQFF
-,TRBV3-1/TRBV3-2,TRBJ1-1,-,TGTGCCAGCAGCCAACCGGGGCCCAGGGCAAGGTTGAGTACTGAAGCTTTCTTT,CASSQPGPRARLSTEAFF
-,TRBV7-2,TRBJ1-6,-,TGTGCCAGCAGCTTAGATTATGAGAATTCACCCCTCCACTTT,CASSLDYENSPLHF
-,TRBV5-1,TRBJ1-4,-,TGCGCCAGCAGTCCCCAGGGCGCTAATGAAAAACTGTTTTTT,CASSPQGANEKLFF
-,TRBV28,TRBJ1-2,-,TGTGCCAGCAGTTTGGCGGGGCAGGGAAACTTGGGCTACACCTTC,CASSLAGQGNLGYTF
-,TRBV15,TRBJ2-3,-,TGTGCCACCAGCAGAGAATGGACTAGCACAGATACGCAGTATTTT,CATSREWTSTDTQYF
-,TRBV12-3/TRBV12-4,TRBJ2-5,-,TGTGCCAGCAGTTTACTACAGAAGACCCAGTACTTC,CASSLLQKTQYF
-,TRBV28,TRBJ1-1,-,TGTGCCAGCAGTTTGGAGATAGGGGCTGAAGCTTTCTTT,CASSLEIGAEAFF
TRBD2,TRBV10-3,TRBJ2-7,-,TGTGCCATCAGTGGGCGGGGCGGGAGGTCCTACGAGCAGTACTTC,CAISGRGGRSYEQYF
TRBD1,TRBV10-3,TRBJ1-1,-,TGTGCCATCAATTCCGGGACAGGGATCCCCACTGAAGCTTTCTTT,CAINSGTGIPTEAFF
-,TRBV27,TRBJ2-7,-,TGTGCCAGCAGGCCCACCCCCGCCGGTGACTGGCTCAACTTC,CASRPTPAGDWLNF
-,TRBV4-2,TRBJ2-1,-,TGTGCCAGCAGCCAGGGCGTGGCTCCGGCATTTACCTCCTACAATGAGCAGTTCTTC,CASSQGVAPAFTSYNEQFF
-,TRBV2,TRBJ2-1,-,TGTGCCAGCAGTGCCCCATTTTTAGTTGAGCAGTTCTTC,CASSAPFLVEQFF
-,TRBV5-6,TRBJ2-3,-,TGTGCCAGCAGCTTGATGGGGAATACGCAGTATTTT,CASSLMGNTQYF
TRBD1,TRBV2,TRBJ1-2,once,TGTGCCAGCAGTGAGAGAGCAGGGGGGGTTATCTATGGCTACACCTTC,CASSERAGGVIYGYTF
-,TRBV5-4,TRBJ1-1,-,TGTGCCAGCAGCCGTGCCCAGGGAAAGAACACTGAAGCTTTCTTT,CASSRAQGKNTEAFF
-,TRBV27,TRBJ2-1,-,TGTGCCAGCAGTTTAGGGGTAGCCAATGAGCAGTTCTTC,CASSLGVANEQFF
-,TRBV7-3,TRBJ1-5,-,TGTGCCAGCAGCTTAACGAGGCAGTTTAGCAATCAGCCCCAGCATTTT,CASSLTRQFSNQPQHF
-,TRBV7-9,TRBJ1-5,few,TGTGCCAGCAGCAGAGAGACAGGCACGAGCAATCAGCCCCAGCATTTT,CASSRETGTSNQPQHF
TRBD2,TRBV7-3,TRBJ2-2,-,TGTGCCAGCAGCGAACAACCTAGCGGCGGGGAGCTGTTTTTT,CASSEQPSGGELFF
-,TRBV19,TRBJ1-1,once,TGTGCCAGTAGCCAAGTGGCCCCGAACACTGAAGCTTTCTTT,CASSQVAPNTEAFF
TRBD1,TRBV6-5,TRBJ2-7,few,TGTGCCAGCAGTTCCGAAAGCCCCACAGGGGGATACGAGCAGTACTTC,CASSSESPTGGYEQYF
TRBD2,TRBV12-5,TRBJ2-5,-,TGTGCTAGTGGTCCCGGCGGGGGGGACGGGAGAACCCAGTACTTC,CASGPGGGDGRTQYF
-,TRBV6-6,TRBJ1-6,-,TGTGCCAGCAGTCCCAATAGGGGTTTCGGATATAATTCACCCCTCCACTTT,CASSPNRGFGYNSPLHF
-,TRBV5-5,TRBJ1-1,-,TGTGCCAGCAGCTTGGCGGTCGCCACGGGAGAAGCTTTCTTT,CASSLAVATGEAFF
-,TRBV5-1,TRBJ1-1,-,TGCGCCAGCAGCTGGCGGGGGGCAGGGTACACTGAAGCTTTCTTT,CASSWRGAGYTEAFF
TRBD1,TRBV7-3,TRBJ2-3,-,TGTGCCAGCAGCTTACAAGGGGGCGCCCTCACAGATACGCAGTATTTT,CASSLQGGALTDTQYF
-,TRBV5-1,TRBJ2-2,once,TGCGCCAGCAGCTTCACCCTACAGACCACCGGGGAGCTGTTTTTT,CASSFTLQTTGELFF
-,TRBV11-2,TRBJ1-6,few,TGTGCCAGCAGCTCGAACTCAGAGGCACCCCTCCACTTT,CASSSNSEAPLHF
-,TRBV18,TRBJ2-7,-,TGTGCCAGCTCACCGCCTTCTACGGAGGTGCAGTACTTC,CASSPPSTEVQYF
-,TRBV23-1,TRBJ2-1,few,TGCGCCAGCAGTCACCCCCCTCGAGGGAATTGGAATGAGCAGTTCTTC,CASSHPPRGNWNEQFF